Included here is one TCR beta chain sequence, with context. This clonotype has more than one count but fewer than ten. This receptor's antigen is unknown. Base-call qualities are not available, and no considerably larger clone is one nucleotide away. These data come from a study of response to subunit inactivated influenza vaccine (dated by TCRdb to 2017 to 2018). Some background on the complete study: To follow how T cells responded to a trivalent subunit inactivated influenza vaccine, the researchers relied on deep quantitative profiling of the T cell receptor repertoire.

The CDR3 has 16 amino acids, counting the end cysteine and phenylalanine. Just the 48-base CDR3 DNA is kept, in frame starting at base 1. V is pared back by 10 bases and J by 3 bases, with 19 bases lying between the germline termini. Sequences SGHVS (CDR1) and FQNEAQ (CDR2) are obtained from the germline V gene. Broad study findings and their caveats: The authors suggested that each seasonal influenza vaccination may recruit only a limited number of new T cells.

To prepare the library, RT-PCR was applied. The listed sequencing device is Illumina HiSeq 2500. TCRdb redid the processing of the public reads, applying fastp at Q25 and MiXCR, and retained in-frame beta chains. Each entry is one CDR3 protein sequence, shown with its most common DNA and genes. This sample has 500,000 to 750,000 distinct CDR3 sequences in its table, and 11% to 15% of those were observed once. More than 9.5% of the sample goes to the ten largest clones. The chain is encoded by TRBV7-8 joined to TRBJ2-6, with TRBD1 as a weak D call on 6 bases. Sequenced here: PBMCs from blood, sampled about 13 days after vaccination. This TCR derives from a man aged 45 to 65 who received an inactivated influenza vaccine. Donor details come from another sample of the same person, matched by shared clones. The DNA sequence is TGTGCCACCCACACGGACAGAAGGTATGGGGCCAACGTCCTGACTTTC. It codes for CATHTDRRYGANVLTF.